This T cell receptor beta chain was captured in a study of T cell repertoires in cytomegalovirus infection. Study context: Matching HLA type and CMV infection were both indicated by public TCR beta signatures.

This clonotype was recorded a few times. Its cognate antigen is unknown. Each CDR3 protein is one row after TCRdb ran MiXCR on the reads. The top ten hold roughly a sixth of the sample, which has approximately 150,000 distinct CDR3 sequences, 17% seen once. The germline gives CDR1 MDHEN, CDR2 SYDVKM. The CDR3 length is 15 residues. The germline V and J ends were trimmed by 6 bases and 0 bases, with 15 bases remaining between them. General study points: Carriers of CMV and the relevant HLA type were discriminated by public TCR beta frequency. The ex vivo response was dominated by HLA-C-restricted CMV-specific TCR beta clonotypes.

J is TRBJ2-7 and V is TRBV28, with TRBD2 as a possible D gene (5 bases). The receptor was isolated from a human donor in good health (CMV status not recorded). Some clones in this sample may be carry-over from other donors' samples. Sequenced sample: CD8+ T cells from PBMCs. CDR3 loop: CASSPPAGNSYEQYF. The CDR3 DNA sequence: TGTGCCAGCAGCCCTCCGGCGGGCAACTCCTACGAGCAGTACTTC.